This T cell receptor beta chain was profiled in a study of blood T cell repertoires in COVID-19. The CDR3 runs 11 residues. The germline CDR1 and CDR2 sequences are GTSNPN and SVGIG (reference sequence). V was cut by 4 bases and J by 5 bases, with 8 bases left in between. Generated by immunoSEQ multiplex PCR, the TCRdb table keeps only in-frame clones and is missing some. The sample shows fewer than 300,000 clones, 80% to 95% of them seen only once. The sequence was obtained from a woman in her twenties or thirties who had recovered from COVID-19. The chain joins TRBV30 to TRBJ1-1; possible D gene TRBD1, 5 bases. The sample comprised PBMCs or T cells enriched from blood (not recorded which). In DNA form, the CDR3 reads TGTGCCTGGATGTCAGGGACTGAAGCTTTCTTT. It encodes CAWMSGTEAFF.